Listed below are T cell receptor beta chains from one sample, sequenced in a study of molecular identifiers for immune sequencing clone quantification. TCRdb re-called the PCR reads through MiXCR, storing one row per CDR3 protein. The sample contains about 640,000 distinct CDR3 sequences, 20% of which appear only once. The material sequenced was naive CD8+ T cells from blood, with Jurkat cell RNA spiked in. The receptors derive from a human donor in good health. Some libraries in this study had Jurkat cell RNA spiked in. CDR3s include the opening cysteine and the closing phenylalanine or tryptophan. Fields, in order: clone size, V gene, J gene, CDR3 protein. Some rows have no size entry. The others give once, few or many, or a class for an expanded clone.

NA	TRBV4-3	TRBJ2-1	CASSQEGLAHNEQFF
many	TRBV6-2/TRBV6-3	TRBJ1-4	CASSYSGTYQAATNEKLFF
NA	TRBV30	TRBJ1-1	CAWSVPGGIEAFF
many	TRBV5-1	TRBJ2-7	CASSLVGRSYEQYF
many	TRBV13	TRBJ2-3	CASSLGSVGADTQYF
NA	TRBV27	TRBJ2-5	CASTRLPLGETQYF
few	TRBV5-3	TRBJ2-7	CASSLDPLMEQYF
many	TRBV29-1	TRBJ2-7	CSVEGTTYEQYF
NA	TRBV5-6	TRBJ2-7	CASSLNHLSYEQYF
NA	TRBV6-2/TRBV6-3	TRBJ1-1	CASSYPSNDRSSTEAFF
many	TRBV29-1	TRBJ2-7	CSVEGSSGEQYF
many	TRBV10-2	TRBJ1-1	CASSELYEAFF
many	TRBV27	TRBJ1-1	CASSLSLGGFKTEAFF
NA	TRBV11-3	TRBJ2-3	CASSRDRDKADTQYF
many	TRBV5-1	TRBJ2-5	CASKELAGDLETQYF
many	TRBV10-3	TRBJ1-1	CAISEGGYLNTEAFF
many	TRBV28	TRBJ1-1	CASSPRSFSGDTEAFF
many	TRBV6-2/TRBV6-3	TRBJ2-3	CASSYFRRENTDTQYF
many	TRBV29-1	TRBJ2-3	CSVGPVLTREGTDTQYF
NA	TRBV3-1	TRBJ2-7	CASSQEGVYEQYF
NA	TRBV5-4	TRBJ2-1	CASSPPPKRSYGNEQFF
few	TRBV7-9	TRBJ2-7	CATHYIGQISYEQYF
many	TRBV30	TRBJ2-7	CAWTDTRSYEQYF
few	TRBV12-3/TRBV12-4	TRBJ2-1	CASSVRTVTYNEQFF
NA	TRBV24-1	TRBJ2-5	CATSEAPGQQQETQYF
many	TRBV29-1	TRBJ1-1	CSVEAKTGITEAFF
many	TRBV4-3	TRBJ2-3	CASSQDRGTSTDTQYF